A selection of T cell receptor beta chains follows, all from one sample in a study of post-analysis software for immune sequencing data. TCRdb called the PCR reads again in MiXCR, with one record for every CDR3 protein. The sample contains around 190,000 distinct CDR3 sequences, approximately 29% of which appear only once. Sequencing used blood. The receptor set was obtained from a girl between 2 and 17 years old with multiple sclerosis. Each CDR3 is given with its conserved first and last residue. A D gene is named only where the DNA matches it firmly. A clone size is listed for some rows: how often the clone was seen (once, few, many), or a class if it is expanded.

>TRBD1|TRBJ2-1|NA|TRBV29-1
CSVSDRGSYNEQFF
TGCAGCGTGTCGGACAGGGGGTCCTACAATGAGCAGTTCTTC
>NA|TRBJ1-1|few|TRBV20-1
CSTGARGKAFF
TGCAGTACTGGGGCTCGGGGTAAAGCTTTCTTT
>NA|TRBJ1-1|NA|TRBV12-3/TRBV12-4
CASSPIQVNTEAFF
TGTGCCAGCAGCCCGATTCAAGTGAACACTGAAGCTTTCTTT
>TRBD2|TRBJ2-1|once|TRBV4-3
CASSQEGYSGRAAEQFF
TGCGCCAGCAGCCAAGAAGGTTACTCCGGGAGGGCCGCTGAGCAGTTCTTC
>TRBD1|TRBJ2-1|NA|TRBV12-3/TRBV12-4
CASSPGQIDNEQFF
TGTGCCAGCAGCCCGGGACAGATCGACAATGAGCAGTTCTTC
>TRBD1|TRBJ1-1|few|TRBV6-2/TRBV6-3
CASRRGTVGAFF
TGTGCCAGCAGAAGGGGGACAGTTGGAGCTTTCTTT
>NA|TRBJ2-7|many|TRBV7-9
CASSRGAGEQYF
TGTGCCAGCAGCCGGGGGGCGGGCGAGCAGTACTTC
>NA|TRBJ2-7|many|TRBV2
CASNRVWGVDEQYF
TGTGCCAGCAACCGAGTCTGGGGGGTGGACGAGCAGTACTTC
>NA|TRBJ1-1|few|TRBV12-3/TRBV12-4
CASSLMAGNTEAFF
TGTGCCAGCAGTTTGATGGCGGGAAACACTGAAGCTTTCTTT
>TRBD2|TRBJ2-3|many|TRBV11-2
CASTGLAKPDTQYF
TGTGCCAGCACCGGACTAGCGAAGCCAGATACGCAGTATTTT